The TCR beta chain under discussion was sequenced for a study of shared clonotypes between healthy human individuals. The method was immunoSEQ multiplex PCR; TCRdb's version includes in-frame clones alone and lacks a portion of them. The sample includes some 700,000 clones, roughly 87% of them seen just once. V dropped 5 bases and J dropped 2; count of bases not matched to a gene: 4. Germline V gene lookup returns CDR1 SGHVS and CDR2 FQNEAQ. This CDR3 region has 14 residues. The TCR comes from a man aged 18 to 29 in good health. Some clones in this sample may be carry-over from other donors' samples. Sequences were obtained from memory CD8+ T cells from PBMCs. Subset described: CD45RO+ cells pooled with CCR7-negative TemRA cells. J is TRBJ1-2 and V is TRBV7-8, with TRBD1 matching over 8 bases. CDR3 in DNA: TGTGCCAGCAGCACGAGACAGGGGAACTATGGCTACACCTTC. Residues: CASSTRQGNYGYTF.